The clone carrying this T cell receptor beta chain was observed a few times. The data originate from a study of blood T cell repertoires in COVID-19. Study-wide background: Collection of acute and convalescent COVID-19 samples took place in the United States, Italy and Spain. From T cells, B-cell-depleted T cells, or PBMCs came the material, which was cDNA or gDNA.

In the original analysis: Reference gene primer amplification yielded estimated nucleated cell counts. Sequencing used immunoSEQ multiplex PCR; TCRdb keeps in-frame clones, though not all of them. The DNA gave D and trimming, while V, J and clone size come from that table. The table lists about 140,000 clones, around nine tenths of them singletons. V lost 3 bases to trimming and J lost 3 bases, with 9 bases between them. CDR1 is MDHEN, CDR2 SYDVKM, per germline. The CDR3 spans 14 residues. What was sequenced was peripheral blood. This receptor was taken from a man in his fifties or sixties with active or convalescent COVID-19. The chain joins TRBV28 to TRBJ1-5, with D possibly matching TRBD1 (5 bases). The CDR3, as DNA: TGTGCCAGCAGTTTCATAGGGGTCAATCAGCCCCAGCATTTT. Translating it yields CASSFIGVNQPQHF.